This record concerns one TCR beta chain sequence. Its antigen remains unidentified. This record belongs to a study of long-term antiretroviral therapy in people with HIV. General study findings and limits: Comparison with controls showed narrower CDR3 length ranges in HIV repertoires. Clones that expanded before ART (that is, prior to treatment) dominated the repertoire at all time points.

Germline loops: CDR1 SNHLY, CDR2 FYNNEI. This CDR3 region has 14 residues. The V end was cut by 1 base, the J end by 2 bases, with 9 bases between. At survey level, the immunoSEQ assay was run in its v3.0 version. Assay: immunoSEQ multiplex PCR; the TCRdb copy retains only in-frame clones and omits some. Of about 11,000 clones in the sample, about 81% were seen once. The chain carries TRBV2 and TRBJ2-7; perhaps TRBD1 as D (5 bases). The origin of this receptor is a middle-aged man with HIV. Here the sequenced sample was unsorted PBMCs, taken roughly 7 years after starting antiretroviral therapy. CDR3 in amino acids: CASSEGQGTYEQYF. CDR3 in DNA: TGTGCCAGCAGTGAAGGGCAGGGCACCTACGAGCAGTACTTC. The full variable domain, completed using reference TRBV2 and TRBJ2-7, is EPEVTQTPSHQVTQMGQEVILRCVPISNHLYFYWYRQILGQKVEFLVSFYNNEISEKSEIFDDQFSVERPDGSNFTLKIRSTKLEDSAMYFCASSEGQGTYEQYFGPGTRLTVT.